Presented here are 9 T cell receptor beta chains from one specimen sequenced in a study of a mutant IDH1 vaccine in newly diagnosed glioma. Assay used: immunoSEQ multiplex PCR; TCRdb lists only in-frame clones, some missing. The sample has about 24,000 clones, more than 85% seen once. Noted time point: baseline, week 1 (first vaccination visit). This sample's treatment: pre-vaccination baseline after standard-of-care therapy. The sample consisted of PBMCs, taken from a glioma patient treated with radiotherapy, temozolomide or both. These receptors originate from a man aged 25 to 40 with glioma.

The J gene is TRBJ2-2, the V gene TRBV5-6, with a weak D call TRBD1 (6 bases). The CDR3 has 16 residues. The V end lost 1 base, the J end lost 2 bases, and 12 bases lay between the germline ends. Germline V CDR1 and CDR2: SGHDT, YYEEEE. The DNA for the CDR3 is TGTGCCAGCAGCTTGTGGCAGGGGCTAAACACCGGGGAGCTGTTTTTT. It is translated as CASSLWQGLNTGELFF.

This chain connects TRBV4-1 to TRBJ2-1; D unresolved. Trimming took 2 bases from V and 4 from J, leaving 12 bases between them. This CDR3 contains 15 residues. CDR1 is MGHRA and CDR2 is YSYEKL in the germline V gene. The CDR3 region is CASSQRSAVYNEQFF. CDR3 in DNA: TGCGCCAGCAGCCAAAGGAGCGCTGTTTACAATGAGCAGTTCTTC.

Here the CDR3 DNA reads TGCAGCGTTGAATCAAGTAGTGCGGGGACACTCCATACTAACTATGGCTACACCTTC. Translating gives CSVESSSAGTLHTNYGYTF. The gene calls are TRBV29-1 and TRBJ1-2; weak D call: TRBD1 (6 bases). This CDR3 has 19 amino acids. With 2 bases removed from V and 0 bases from J, the gap between germline ends came to 25 bases. The germline V gene has CDR1 SQVTM and CDR2 ANQGSEA.

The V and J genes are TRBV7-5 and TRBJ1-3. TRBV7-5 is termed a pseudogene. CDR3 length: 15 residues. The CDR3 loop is CVRSSCRLKGNTIYF. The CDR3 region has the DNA TGTGTCAGAAGCTCATGTCGACTCAAAGGAAACACCATATATTTT.

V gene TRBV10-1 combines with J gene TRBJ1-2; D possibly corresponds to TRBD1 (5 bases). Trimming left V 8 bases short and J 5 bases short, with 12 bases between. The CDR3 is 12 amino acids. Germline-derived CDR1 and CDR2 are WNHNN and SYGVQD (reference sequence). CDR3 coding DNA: TGCGCCAGCGGGGACGACGGTTATGGCTACACCTTC. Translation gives CASGDDGYGYTF.

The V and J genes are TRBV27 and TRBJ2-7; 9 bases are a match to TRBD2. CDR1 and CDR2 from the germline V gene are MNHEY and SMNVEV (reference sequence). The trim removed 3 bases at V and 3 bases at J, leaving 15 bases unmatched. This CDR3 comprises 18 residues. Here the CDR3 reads CASSLKTSGVGTLYEQYF. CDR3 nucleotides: TGTGCCAGCAGTTTGAAGACTAGCGGAGTTGGGACCCTCTACGAGCAGTACTTC.

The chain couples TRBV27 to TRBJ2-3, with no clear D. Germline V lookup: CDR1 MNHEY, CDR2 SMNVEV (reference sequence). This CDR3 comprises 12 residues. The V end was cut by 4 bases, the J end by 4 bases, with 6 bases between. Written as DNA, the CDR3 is TGTGCCAGCAGTTATGGGCCAGATACGCAGTATTTT. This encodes CASSYGPDTQYF.

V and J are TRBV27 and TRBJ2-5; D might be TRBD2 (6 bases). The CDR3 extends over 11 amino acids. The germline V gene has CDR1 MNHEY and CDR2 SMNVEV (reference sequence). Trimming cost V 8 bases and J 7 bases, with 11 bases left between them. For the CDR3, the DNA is TGTGCCAGCCGTCTGGGGGGGACCCAGTACTTC. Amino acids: CASRLGGTQYF.

The CDR3 DNA reads as TGTGCCAGCACTATATCCCCGGGACAGGGGTACGAGCAGTACTTC. Encoded protein: CASTISPGQGYEQYF. The rearrangement joins TRBV6-5 to TRBJ2-7; 10 bases fit TRBD1. The CDR3 runs 15 residues. After removal of 7 bases from V and 4 bases from J, the junction contained 10 bases not matched to a gene. CDR1 and CDR2 from the germline V gene are MNHEY and SVGAGI.